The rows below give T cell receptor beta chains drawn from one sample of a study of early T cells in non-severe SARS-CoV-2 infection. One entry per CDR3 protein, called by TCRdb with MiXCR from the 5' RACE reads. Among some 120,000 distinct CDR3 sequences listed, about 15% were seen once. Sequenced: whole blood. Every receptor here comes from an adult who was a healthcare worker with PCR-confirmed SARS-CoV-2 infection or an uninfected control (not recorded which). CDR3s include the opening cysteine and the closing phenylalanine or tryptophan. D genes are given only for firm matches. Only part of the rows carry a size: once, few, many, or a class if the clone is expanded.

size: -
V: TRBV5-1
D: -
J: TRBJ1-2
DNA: TGCGCCAGCCGACAGGATAACTATGGCTACACCTTC
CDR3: CASRQDNYGYTF

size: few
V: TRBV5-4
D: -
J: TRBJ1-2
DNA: TGTGCCAGCAGCTCAGACAGCCTCTTCTATGGCTACACCTTC
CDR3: CASSSDSLFYGYTF

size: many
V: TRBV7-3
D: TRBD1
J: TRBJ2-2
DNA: TGTGCCAGCAGCTCCCCTAGGACAGGCCACACCGGGGAGCTGTTTTTT
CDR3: CASSSPRTGHTGELFF

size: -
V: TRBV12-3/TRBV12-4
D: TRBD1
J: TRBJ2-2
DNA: TGTGCCAGCAGTTTTCGGACAGGGGGCACCGGGGAGCTGTTTTTT
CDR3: CASSFRTGGTGELFF

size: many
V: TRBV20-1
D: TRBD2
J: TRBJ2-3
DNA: TGCAGTGCTAGTGGCGGGGGGGAGTCTTCTAGCACAGATACGCAGTATTTT
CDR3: CSASGGGESSSTDTQYF

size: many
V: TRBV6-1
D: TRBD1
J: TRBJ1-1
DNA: TGTGCCAGCAGCGTACAGGGGGGCACTGAAGCTTTCTTT
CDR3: CASSVQGGTEAFF

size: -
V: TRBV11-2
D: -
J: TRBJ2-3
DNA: TGTGCCAGCAGCTTACGGGGGGCCTACACAGATACGCAGTATTTT
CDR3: CASSLRGAYTDTQYF

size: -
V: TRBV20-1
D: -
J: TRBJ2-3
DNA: TGCAGTGCTTTGGCGGGCCAATCTAGCACAGATACGCAGTATTTT
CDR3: CSALAGQSSTDTQYF

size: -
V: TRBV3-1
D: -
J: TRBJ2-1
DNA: TGTGCCAGCAGCCAAGACATCTTCCGAGGGAATGAGCAGTTCTTC
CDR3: CASSQDIFRGNEQFF

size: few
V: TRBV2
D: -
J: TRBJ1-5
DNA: TGTGCCAGCCGGTTGGATTTCAATCAGCCCCAGCATTTT
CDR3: CASRLDFNQPQHF

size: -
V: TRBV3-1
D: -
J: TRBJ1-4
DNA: TGTGCCAGCAGCCAAGATACGAGATTCGCAACTAATGAAAAACTGTTTTTT
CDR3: CASSQDTRFATNEKLFF

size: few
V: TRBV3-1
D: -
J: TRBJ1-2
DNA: TGTGCCAGCAGCCAAGAACCAGGGGAAAATGGCTACACCTTC
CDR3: CASSQEPGENGYTF

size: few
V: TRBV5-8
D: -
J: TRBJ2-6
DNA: TGTGCCAGCACCCTAAAGGGGTACACAACTGGGGCCAACGTCCTGACTTTC
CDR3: CASTLKGYTTGANVLTF

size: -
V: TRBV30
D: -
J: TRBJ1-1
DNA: TGTGCCTGGAGTGTTGGGCCTAACGGGGCGAACACTGAAGCTTTCTTT
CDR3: CAWSVGPNGANTEAFF

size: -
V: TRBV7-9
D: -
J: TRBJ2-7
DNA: TGTGCCAGCAGCCCCGGGTATGGGCAGTACTTC
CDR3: CASSPGYGQYF

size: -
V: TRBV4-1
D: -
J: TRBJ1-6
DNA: TGCGCCAGCAGCCAAGATGAGGTTTCACCCCTCCACTTT
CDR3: CASSQDEVSPLHF

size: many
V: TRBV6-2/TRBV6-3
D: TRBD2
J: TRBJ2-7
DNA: TGTGCCAGCAGTCCTAGCGGGGGGGGCTACGAGCAGTACTTC
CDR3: CASSPSGGGYEQYF

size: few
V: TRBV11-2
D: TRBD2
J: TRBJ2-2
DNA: TGTGCCAGCAGCCCAAGGACTAGTCGCAACACCGGGGAGCTGTTTTTT
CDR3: CASSPRTSRNTGELFF

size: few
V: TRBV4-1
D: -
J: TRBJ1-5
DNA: TGCGCCAGCAGCGTTCGGGAGCAGGATCAGCCCCAGCATTTT
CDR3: CASSVREQDQPQHF

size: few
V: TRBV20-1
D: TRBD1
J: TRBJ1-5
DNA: TGCAGTGCTAGAGAAGGACAGGCTAGAGGGCCCCAGCATTTT
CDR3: CSAREGQARGPQHF

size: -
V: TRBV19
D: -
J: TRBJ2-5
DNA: TGTGCCAGTAGTATAGGGGGACACGAAGAGACCCAGTACTTC
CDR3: CASSIGGHEETQYF

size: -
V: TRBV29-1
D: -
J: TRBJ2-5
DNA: TGCAGCGTTGAAGTGGGGCAGACGGGGGAACAAGAGACCCAGTACTTC
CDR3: CSVEVGQTGEQETQYF

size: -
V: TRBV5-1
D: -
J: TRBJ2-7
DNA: TGCGCCAGCAGCTTAACCTTCGGCTCCTACGAGCAGTACTTC
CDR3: CASSLTFGSYEQYF

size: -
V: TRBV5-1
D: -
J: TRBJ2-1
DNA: TGCGCCAGCACCTTCAGGGGGGTCTCCTACAATGAGCAGTTCTTC
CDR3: CASTFRGVSYNEQFF

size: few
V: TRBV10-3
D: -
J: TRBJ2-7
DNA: TGTGCCATCAGTGAGTCTCCCCACTGGGACGAGCAGTACTTC
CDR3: CAISESPHWDEQYF

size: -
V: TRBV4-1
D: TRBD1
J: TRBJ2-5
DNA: TGCGCCAGCAGCCAAGATTTAACAGGGGTAAGCCAGGAGACCCAGTACTTC
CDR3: CASSQDLTGVSQETQYF

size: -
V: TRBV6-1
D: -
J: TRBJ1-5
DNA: TGTGCCAGCAGTGAGAAAATACTCAATCAGCCCCAGCATTTT
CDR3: CASSEKILNQPQHF

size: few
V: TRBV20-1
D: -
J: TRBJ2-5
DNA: TGCAGTGCTAGAAAGGCCTCCCAAGAGACCCAGTACTTC
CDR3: CSARKASQETQYF

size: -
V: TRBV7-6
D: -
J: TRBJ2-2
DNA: TGTGCCAGCAGCTCTATCAATGGGGCCGGGGAGCTGTTTTTT
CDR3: CASSSINGAGELFF

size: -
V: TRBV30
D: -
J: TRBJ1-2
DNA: TGTGCCTGGAGTGTAAGGCCGGGGAGGGGCTACACCTTC
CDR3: CAWSVRPGRGYTF

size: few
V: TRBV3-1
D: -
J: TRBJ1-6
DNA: TGTGCCAGCAGCCAAGTTGAATATTCACCCCTCCACTTT
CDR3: CASSQVEYSPLHF

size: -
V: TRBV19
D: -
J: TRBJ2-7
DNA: TGTGCCAGTAGGGCCACAGGGTTCAGCAACGAGCAGTACTTC
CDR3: CASRATGFSNEQYF

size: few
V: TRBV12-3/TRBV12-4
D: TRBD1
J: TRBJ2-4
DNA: TGTGCCAGCAGTCCTGACAGGGTAGGCATTCAGTACTTC
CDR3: CASSPDRVGIQYF

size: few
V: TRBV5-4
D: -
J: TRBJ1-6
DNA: TGTGCCAGCAGCTTGGATAGTTCGAATTCACCCCTCCACTTT
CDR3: CASSLDSSNSPLHF

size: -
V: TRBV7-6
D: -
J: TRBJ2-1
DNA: TGCGCCAGCAGCTTAGGGGGGGGTGGCAATGAGCAGTTCTTC
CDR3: CASSLGGGGNEQFF

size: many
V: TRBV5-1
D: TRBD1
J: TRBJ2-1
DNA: TGCGCCAGCAGCTTGGGTACAGGGGGCAATGAGCAGTTCTTC
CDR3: CASSLGTGGNEQFF

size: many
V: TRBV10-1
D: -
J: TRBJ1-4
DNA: TGCGCCAGCAGTGAAAACGGGGGTGATGAAAAACTGTTTTTT
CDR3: CASSENGGDEKLFF

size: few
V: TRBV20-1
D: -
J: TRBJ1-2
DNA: TGCAGTGCTAGTAAGGGGGAGGTCGGCTACACCTTC
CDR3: CSASKGEVGYTF

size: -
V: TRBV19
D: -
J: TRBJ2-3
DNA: TGTGCCAGTAGTATGGTTCGGGACCGGCCAGATACGCAGTATTTT
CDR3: CASSMVRDRPDTQYF

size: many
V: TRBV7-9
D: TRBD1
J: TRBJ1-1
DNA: TGTGCCAGCAGCCCCAAGCGGGACAGTAATGAAGCTTTCTTT
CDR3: CASSPKRDSNEAFF

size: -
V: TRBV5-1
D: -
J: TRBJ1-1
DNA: TGCGCCAGCGGGACTGGGGGAGACACTGAAGCTTTCTTT
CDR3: CASGTGGDTEAFF

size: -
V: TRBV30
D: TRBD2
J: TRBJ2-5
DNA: TGTGCCTGGAGTTATAGCGGGGGGGCCCAAGAGACCCAGTACTTC
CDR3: CAWSYSGGAQETQYF

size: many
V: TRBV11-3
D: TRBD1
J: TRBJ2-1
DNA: TGTGCCAGCAGCTTCGACAGGGGGTCGTACAATGAGCAGTTCTTC
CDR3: CASSFDRGSYNEQFF

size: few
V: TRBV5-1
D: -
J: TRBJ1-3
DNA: TGCGCCAGCAGCTTGGCTGGGGCTGGAAACACCATATATTTT
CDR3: CASSLAGAGNTIYF

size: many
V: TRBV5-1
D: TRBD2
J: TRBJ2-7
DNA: TGCGCCAGCAGCCCCGCCGGGACTAGCGACGAGCAGTACTTC
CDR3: CASSPAGTSDEQYF

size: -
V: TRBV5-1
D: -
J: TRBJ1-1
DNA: TGCGCCAGCAGCTTGGGAGCGAGGCAGGGAACTGAAGCTTTCTTT
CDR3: CASSLGARQGTEAFF

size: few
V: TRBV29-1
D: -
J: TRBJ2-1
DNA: TGCAGCGCAAGCCTATTCAATGAGCAGTTCTTC
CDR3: CSASLFNEQFF

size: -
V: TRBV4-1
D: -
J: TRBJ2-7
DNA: TGCGCCAGCAGCCAGCTAGCGTGGGACTACGAGCAGTACTTC
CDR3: CASSQLAWDYEQYF

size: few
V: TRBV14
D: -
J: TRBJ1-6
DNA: TGTGCCAGCAGCCATGAGGGTGGATACTCACCCCTCCACTTT
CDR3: CASSHEGGYSPLHF

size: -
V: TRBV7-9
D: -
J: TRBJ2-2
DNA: TGTGCCAGCAGCCCTTACATTACCGGGGAGCTGTTTTTT
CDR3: CASSPYITGELFF

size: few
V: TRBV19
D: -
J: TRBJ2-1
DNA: TGTGCCAGTGGGCAGGGGGGTACCTACAATGAGCAGTTCTTC
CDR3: CASGQGGTYNEQFF

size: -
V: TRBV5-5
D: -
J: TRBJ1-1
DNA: TGTGCCAGCAGCTTTCGTCAGGTGAACACTGAAGCTTTCTTT
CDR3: CASSFRQVNTEAFF

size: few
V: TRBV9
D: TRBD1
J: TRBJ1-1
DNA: TGTGCCAGCGCGACCGACAGGGACACTGAAGCTTTCTTT
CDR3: CASATDRDTEAFF

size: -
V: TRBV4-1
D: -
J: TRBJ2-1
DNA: TGCGCCAGCAGCCAAACCTCCTCCGTGGGGAATGAGCAGTTCTTC
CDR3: CASSQTSSVGNEQFF

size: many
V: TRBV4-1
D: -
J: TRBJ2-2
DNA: TGCGCCAGCAGCCAAGAATCCTACACCGGGGAGCTGTTTTTT
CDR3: CASSQESYTGELFF

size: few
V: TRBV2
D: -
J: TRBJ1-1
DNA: TGTGCCAGCAGTGAAAGGGCAGGGGACACTGAAGCTTTCTTT
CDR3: CASSERAGDTEAFF

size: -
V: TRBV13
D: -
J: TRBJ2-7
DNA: TGTGCCAGCAGCGCCCCGGGGCGGTTCTACGAGCAGTACTTC
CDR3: CASSAPGRFYEQYF

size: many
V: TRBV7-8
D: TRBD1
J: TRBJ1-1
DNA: TGTGCCAGCAGTTGGGGACAGTTCAGCACTGAAGCTTTCTTT
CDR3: CASSWGQFSTEAFF

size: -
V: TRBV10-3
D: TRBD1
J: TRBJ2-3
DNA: TGTGCCATCAGTCGGACAGGGGGCACAGATACGCAGTATTTT
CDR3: CAISRTGGTDTQYF

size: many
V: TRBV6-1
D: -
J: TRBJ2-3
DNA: TGTGCCAGCAGTGAGTCAGATACGCAGTATTTT
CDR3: CASSESDTQYF